This T cell receptor beta chain was recovered during a study of T cells after yellow fever vaccination. Overall study results and limits: Reappearance after the booster was seen for most primary-vaccination clones, at 95% to 96% CD4 and 88% CD8. It was the secondary response that reached its peak faster, day 5 versus 15, but it was weaker.

Making TCR cDNA involved 5'RACE template switching, which added UMIs and a universal primer site. TCRdb passed the 5' RACE reads through MiXCR, listing each CDR3 protein once. Of approximately 510,000 distinct CDR3 sequences in the sample, 21% were seen once. A note on this clonotype: No antigen is known for it.

Trimming took 5 bases from V and 3 from J, leaving 11 bases between them. The CDR3 is 14 residues long. CDR1 and CDR2 (germline): MGHDK, SYGVNS. V is TRBV25-1 and J is TRBJ2-1; D is unclear. This clonotype was obtained from a young man who received the YFV17D yellow fever vaccine. The specimen was PBMCs, collected approximately 22 days after the first yellow fever vaccination. The CDR3 protein is CASSSPGNYNEQFF. CDR3 bases: TGTGCCAGCAGTAGTCCAGGAAACTACAATGAGCAGTTCTTC.